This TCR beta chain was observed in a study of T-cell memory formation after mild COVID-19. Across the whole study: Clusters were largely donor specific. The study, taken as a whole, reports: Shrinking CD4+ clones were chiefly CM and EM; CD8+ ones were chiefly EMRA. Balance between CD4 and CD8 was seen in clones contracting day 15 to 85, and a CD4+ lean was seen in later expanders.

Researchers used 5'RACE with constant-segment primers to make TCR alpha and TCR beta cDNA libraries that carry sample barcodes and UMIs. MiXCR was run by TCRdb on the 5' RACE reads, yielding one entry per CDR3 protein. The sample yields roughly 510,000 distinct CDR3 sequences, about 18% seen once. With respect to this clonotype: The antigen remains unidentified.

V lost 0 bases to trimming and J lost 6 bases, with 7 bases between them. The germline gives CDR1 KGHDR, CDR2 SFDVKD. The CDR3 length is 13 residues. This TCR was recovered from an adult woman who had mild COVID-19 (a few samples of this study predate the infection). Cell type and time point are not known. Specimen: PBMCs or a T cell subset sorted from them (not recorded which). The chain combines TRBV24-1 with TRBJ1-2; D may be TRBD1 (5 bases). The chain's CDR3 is CATSDLRGHGYTF. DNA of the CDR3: TGTGCCACCAGTGATTTGAGGGGTCATGGCTACACCTTC.